This entry lists 32 T cell receptor beta chains sequenced from one sample in a study of cytomegalovirus exposure and HLA in healthy donors. Primers for the PCR totalled 60 Vbeta and 13 Jbeta. Only in-frame clones appear in the TCRdb table, and some are missing; sequencing was by immunoSEQ multiplex PCR. This table holds hundreds of thousands of clones, approximately 80% found once. The specimen was PBMCs. Receptor source: a boy between 2 and 10 years old in good health and CMV-seronegative.

The chain employs TRBV5-1 and TRBJ1-2, with D tentatively TRBD1 (6 bases). CDR1 and CDR2 (germline): SGHRS, YFSETQ. V lost 1 base and J lost 3, with 10 bases in between. The length of the CDR3 is 14 residues. CDR3 coding DNA: TGCGCCAGCAGCTTGACAGGGTTAGACTATGGCTACACCTTC. It codes for CASSLTGLDYGYTF.

The sample holds one count of this clone. This chain joins TRBV30 and TRBJ2-5; 12 bases fit TRBD2. The V segment lost 0 bases and the J segment 2 bases; nucleotides outside the gene matches: 7. Germline loops: CDR1 GTSNPN, CDR2 SVGIG (reference sequence). This CDR3 spans 17 amino acids. CDR3 protein: CAWSVSRTSGMQETQYF. CDR3 nucleotide sequence: TGTGCCTGGAGTGTATCCCGGACTAGCGGGATGCAAGAGACCCAGTACTTC. The full variable domain, with the rest looked up from reference TRBV30 and TRBJ2-5, is SQTIHQWPATLVQPVGSPLSLECTVEGTSNPNLYWYRQAAGRGLQLLFYSVGIGQISSEVPQNLSASRPQDRQFILSSKKLLLSDSGFYLCAWSVSRTSGMQETQYFGPGTRLLVL.

J is TRBJ1-4 and V is TRBV2, with 7 bases lining up with TRBD1. CDR3 length: 14 amino acids. The junction had 9 bases not matched to a gene; V was cut back by 10 bases and J by 4 bases. CDR1 and CDR2 (germline): SNHLY, FYNNEI. The DNA of the CDR3 is TGTGCCACCCGACGGACAGGCCGTAATGAAAAACTGTTTTTT. Its protein product is CATRRTGRNEKLFF. Filled out from reference TRBV2 and TRBJ1-4, the complete variable domain reads EPEVTQTPSHQVTQMGQEVILRCVPISNHLYFYWYRQILGQKVEFLVSFYNNEISEKSEIFDDQFSVERPDGSNFTLKIRSTKLEDSAMYFCATRRTGRNEKLFFGSGTQLSVL.

The rearrangement joins TRBV11-3 to TRBJ2-3, with D maybe TRBD2 (6 bases). Looked up from germline, CDR1 is SGHNT and CDR2 is YENEEA. This CDR3 has 13 residues. V lost 3 bases and J lost 3, with 7 bases in between. CDR3 nucleotides: TGTGCCAGCAGCTTGCTAGCGACAGATACGCAGTATTTT. Its protein product is CASSLLATDTQYF.

The chain couples TRBV7-8 to TRBJ2-1; D call uncertain. V shed 7 bases and J shed 2 bases, with 18 bases lying between them. This CDR3 is 16 amino acids long. The germline V gene has CDR1 SGHVS and CDR2 FQNEAQ. The CDR3 protein is CASILAGTMTYNEQFF. The CDR3 DNA reads TGTGCCAGCATCCTCGCAGGTACAATGACCTACAATGAGCAGTTCTTC.

Points on this clone: The same CDR3 can be traced to other DNA sequences in this sample. The chain employs TRBV5-4 and TRBJ2-7, with 7 positions matching TRBD2. The J segment lost 0 bases and the V segment lost 4 bases, leaving 4 bases of the junction unmatched. The CDR3 is 14 amino acids. Per germline, CDR1 SGHNT and CDR2 YYREEE (reference sequence). The CDR3 region is CASSTGTTSYEQYF. The DNA of the CDR3 is TGTGCCAGCAGCACCGGGACTACCTCCTACGAGCAGTACTTC. The variable domain in full, completed from reference TRBV5-4 and TRBJ2-7, reads ETGVTQSPTHLIKTRGQQVTLRCSSQSGHNTVSWYQQALGQGPQFIFQYYREEENGRGNFPPRFSGLQFPNYSSELNVNALELDDSALYLCASSTGTTSYEQYFGPGTRLTVT.

The V call is TRBV11-2, the J call TRBJ1-1; D remains ambiguous. With 4 bases removed from V and 3 bases from J, the gap between germline ends came to 12 bases. Germline V CDR1 and CDR2: SGHAT, FQNNGV. The CDR3 is made up of 14 amino acids. The CDR3 nucleotides are TGTGCCAGCAGCTCGGCGGGGTTTGACACTGAAGCTTTCTTT. Its protein product is CASSSAGFDTEAFF.

The gene calls are TRBV5-4 and TRBJ1-4; 7 bases align to TRBD1. The CDR3 consists of 14 residues. CDR1 and CDR2 from the germline V gene are SGHNT and YYREEE (reference sequence). Trimming removed 3 bases from V and 2 bases from J; junction bases left unmatched: 1. The CDR3 loop reads CASSSTGTNEKLFF. CDR3 sequence (DNA): TGTGCCAGCAGCTCGACAGGGACTAATGAAAAACTGTTTTTT.

V and J are TRBV5-1 and TRBJ2-7, with 10 bases that match TRBD1. The CDR3 is 14 residues long. Per germline, CDR1 SGHRS and CDR2 YFSETQ. V was clipped by 5 bases and J by 2 bases; unmatched bases: 4. The CDR3 reads CASSWDRGTYEQYF. The CDR3 DNA follows: TGCGCCAGCAGTTGGGACAGGGGTACCTACGAGCAGTACTTC.

This chain links TRBV6-5 with TRBJ2-5, with TRBD2 matching 12 bases. CDR1 MNHEY and CDR2 SVGAGI come from the germline V gene. The CDR3 covers 14 residues. After removal of 2 bases from V and 5 bases from J, the junction contained 0 bases not matched to a gene. In DNA, the CDR3 is TGTGCCAGCAGTTACCTAGCGGGAGGGGAGACCCAGTACTTC. Its protein is CASSYLAGGETQYF.

J is TRBJ1-1 and V is TRBV5-6; the D is unclear. The length of the CDR3 is 14 residues. The germline gives CDR1 SGHDT, CDR2 YYEEEE. Trimming removed 4 bases at V and 1 base at J, with 11 bases between. CDR3 region: CASSPRSRNTEAFF. The CDR3 bases are TGTGCCAGCAGCCCTCGTTCCAGGAACACTGAAGCTTTCTTT.

Comments on this clone: The same CDR3 can be traced to other DNA sequences in this sample. The chain couples TRBV6-5 to TRBJ1-1, with D tentatively TRBD1 (5 bases). Germline V gene data show CDR1 as MNHEY and CDR2 as SVGAGI. This CDR3 is built from 15 residues. Trimming removed 4 bases from V and 0 bases from J, with 12 bases in between. CDR3 region: CASSSPGGMNTEAFF. The CDR3 coding sequence is TGTGCCAGCAGTTCCCCCGGGGGAATGAACACTGAAGCTTTCTTT.

The chain employs TRBV18 and TRBJ1-5, with 11 nucleotides matching TRBD1. CDR1 KGHSH and CDR2 LQKENI come from the germline V gene. The CDR3 sequence is 14 residues long. The V and J ends lost 6 bases and 7 bases, in that order; junction bases with no gene match: 5. The CDR3, as DNA: TGTGCCAGCTCCCCGGGGACAGGGGGACAGCCCCAGCATTTT. Its protein product is CASSPGTGGQPQHF.

CDR3 amino acids: CASGDRGVTEAFF. In DNA, the CDR3 is TGCGCCAGCGGCGACAGGGGGGTCACTGAAGCTTTCTTT. This rearrangement joins TRBV5-1 to TRBJ1-1; TRBD1 agrees at 9 bases. Germline CDR1 SGHRS, CDR2 YFSETQ. The CDR3 sequence is 13 residues long. V trimming: 7 bases; J trimming: 4 bases; junction bases outside the gene matches: 5. The full variable domain, completed using reference TRBV5-1 and TRBJ1-1, is KAGVTQTPRYLIKTRGQQVTLSCSPISGHRSVSWYQQTPGQGLQFLFEYFSETQRNKGNFPGRFSGRQFSNSRSEMNVSTLELGDSALYLCASGDRGVTEAFFGQGTRLTVV.

J is TRBJ2-1 and V is TRBV7-3; 7 bases are shared with TRBD1. Germline CDR1 SGHTA, CDR2 FQGTGA. Trimming at V came to 5 bases and at J to 5 bases, leaving 3 bases not matched to a gene. There are 13 residues in the CDR3. DNA for the CDR3: TGTGCCAGCAGCACCGACAGGGACAATGAGCAGTTCTTC. This translates into CASSTDRDNEQFF.

This chain joins TRBV27 and TRBJ2-7, with a possible D match to TRBD2 (6 bases). The germline CDR1 and CDR2 sequences are MNHEY and SMNVEV (reference sequence). Trimming took 6 bases from V and 3 from J, leaving 27 bases between them. This CDR3 region has 18 residues. The CDR3 sequence: CASRRGTSVKLGDYEQYF. The CDR3 coding sequence is TGTGCCAGCAGACGCGGGACCTCCGTAAAGCTCGGAGACTACGAGCAGTACTTC.

This clone was counted a single time. The chain links TRBV6-5 to TRBJ2-2, with D possibly being TRBD1 (6 bases). The germline V gene encodes CDR1 MNHEY and CDR2 SVGAGI. This CDR3 region has 15 residues. Trimming took off 2 bases at V and 9 bases at J, with 16 bases between the two ends. The CDR3 region is CASSYAPRGLWELFF. The CDR3 region has the DNA TGTGCCAGCAGTTACGCTCCCAGGGGCCTTTGGGAGCTGTTTTTT.

The CDR3: CASSTKLLDGTFDEQYF. DNA for the CDR3: TGTGCCAGTAGTACCAAGCTATTAGACGGGACATTCGACGAGCAGTACTTC. J is TRBJ2-7 and V is TRBV19; possibly TRBD1 for D (6 bases). The CDR3 has 17 amino acids. Trimming removed 4 bases at V and 5 bases at J, with 24 bases between. In germline, CDR1 is LNHDA, CDR2 SQIVND (reference sequence).

The gene calls are TRBV5-4 and TRBJ1-1, with D possibly being TRBD1 (6 bases). The CDR3 has 13 residues. Germline V gene data show CDR1 as SGHNT and CDR2 as YYREEE (reference sequence). Trimming removed 4 bases from V and 4 bases from J, with 11 bases in between. The CDR3 DNA reads as TGTGCCAGCAGCCGCAGGGGTCCCACTGAAGCTTTCTTT. This sequence encodes CASSRRGPTEAFF.

This rearrangement joins TRBV2 to TRBJ2-5; TRBD1 aligns across 11 bases. The length of the CDR3 is 14 residues. The germline gives CDR1 SNHLY, CDR2 FYNNEI. Unmatched junction bases numbered 4, after V lost 6 bases and J lost 4 bases. The CDR3 sequence is CASSPGQGGETQYF. The CDR3 region has the DNA TGTGCCAGCAGCCCGGGACAGGGGGGAGAGACCCAGTACTTC.

CDR3 in amino acids: CASSYGQGEYGYTF. As DNA, the CDR3 is TGTGCCAGCAGCTATGGACAGGGAGAATATGGCTACACCTTC. The chain is built from TRBV5-6 and TRBJ1-2; 8 nucleotides agree with TRBD1. V lost 3 bases to trimming and J lost 5 bases; unmatched junction nucleotides: 6. Germline values: CDR1 SGHDT, CDR2 YYEEEE. The CDR3 covers 14 residues.

This chain uses TRBV9 with TRBJ1-2, with TRBD1 as a possible D gene (6 bases). The ends were cut back, 4 bases at V and 7 bases at J, with 14 bases in the middle. Germline-derived CDR1 and CDR2 are SGDLS and YYNGEE. The CDR3 loop spans 13 amino acids. Here the CDR3 DNA reads TGTGCCAGCAGCCCAGCGGGGGGCTCTGGCTACACCTTC. It is translated as CASSPAGGSGYTF.

The rearrangement links TRBV2 to TRBJ2-7, with TRBD1 matching 9 bases. V shed 0 bases, J shed 3 bases, and the junction held 6 bases outside the gene matches. This CDR3 spans 16 amino acids. Germline assignment: CDR1 SNHLY and CDR2 FYNNEI. The CDR3 is CASSEARTGARYEQYF. DNA for the CDR3: TGTGCCAGCAGTGAAGCGCGGACAGGGGCTCGCTACGAGCAGTACTTC.

J is TRBJ2-1 and V is TRBV11-2; 7 bases map to TRBD2. Germline V gene sequence: CDR1 SGHAT, CDR2 FQNNGV. V shed 5 bases and J 9 bases; nucleotides not matched to a gene: 16. CDR3 length: 16 residues. The CDR3: CASSRSGGRVIAEQFF. The CDR3 coding sequence is TGTGCCAGCAGCCGCAGCGGAGGGAGGGTTATTGCTGAGCAGTTCTTC.

This chain connects TRBV27 to TRBJ2-1; TRBD1 aligns across 12 bases. The CDR3 loop spans 15 amino acids. The V gene's germline CDR1 is MNHEY and CDR2 SMNVEV (reference sequence). V lost 5 bases to trimming and J lost 10 bases; unmatched junction nucleotides: 9. Here the CDR3 reads CASSTRDRGPWEQFF. DNA of the CDR3: TGTGCCAGCAGTACCCGGGACAGGGGGCCATGGGAGCAGTTCTTC.

In its sample, this clone was seen a few times. J is TRBJ2-5 and V is TRBV28, with TRBD1 matching 9 bases. The trim removed 7 bases at V and 2 bases at J, leaving 2 bases unmatched. The CDR3 spans 13 residues. Germline V lookup: CDR1 MDHEN, CDR2 SYDVKM. Here the CDR3 reads CASTGQGQETQYF. The CDR3, as DNA: TGTGCCAGCACCGGACAGGGGCAAGAGACCCAGTACTTC. The full variable domain, its missing parts supplied by reference TRBV28 and TRBJ2-5, is DVKVTQSSRYLVKRTGEKVFLECVQDMDHENMFWYRQDPGLGLRLIYFSYDVKMKEKGDIPEGYSVSREKKERFSLILESASTNQTSMYLCASTGQGQETQYFGPGTRLLVL.

The chain has TRBV18 and TRBJ1-2; possible D gene TRBD1, 5 bases. The V gene's germline CDR1 is KGHSH and CDR2 LQKENI. V lost 0 bases to trimming and J lost 2 bases, with 16 bases between them. This CDR3 comprises 17 residues. For the CDR3, the DNA is TGTGCCAGCTCACCACCGTTTGGGTTCGCAGGGAACTATGGCTACACCTTC. Protein: CASSPPFGFAGNYGYTF.

The genes are TRBV10-3 and TRBJ1-5; D uncertain. Germline V gives CDR1 ENHRY, CDR2 SYGVKD. This CDR3 comprises 16 residues. V lost 0 bases, J lost 2 bases, and 11 bases lay in between. The CDR3 sequence is CAISESPAVGNQPQHF. The CDR3 region has the DNA TGTGCCATCAGTGAGTCCCCCGCGGTGGGCAATCAGCCCCAGCATTTT.

The chain combines TRBV19 with TRBJ2-1; a possible D gene is TRBD2 (5 bases). Trimming took off 7 bases at V and 2 bases at J, with 12 bases between the two ends. Germline CDR1 is LNHDA and CDR2 is SQIVND (reference sequence). This CDR3 region has 14 residues. Written as DNA, the CDR3 is TGTGCCAGTATCCCATCCGGGACCTACAATGAGCAGTTCTTC. This encodes CASIPSGTYNEQFF.

This sequence joins TRBV7-9 and TRBJ2-5; TRBD2 matches 9 bases. Germline CDR1 SEHNR, CDR2 FQNEAQ (reference sequence). The CDR3 has 15 residues. J lost 4 bases, V lost 5 bases, and 8 bases had no gene match. CDR3 residues: CASSTSGGYGETQYF. The CDR3 bases are TGTGCCAGCAGCACAAGCGGGGGGTATGGAGAGACCCAGTACTTC.

V is TRBV11-2 and J is TRBJ2-2, with a weak D call TRBD1 (5 bases). The length of the CDR3 is 16 residues. Germline lookup yields CDR1 SGHAT and CDR2 FQNNGV. V lost 4 bases, J lost 1 base, and 13 bases lay in between. CDR3 in DNA: TGTGCCAGCAGCTCCTCCGCGACAGAGAACACCGGGGAGCTGTTTTTT. It specifies CASSSSATENTGELFF.

The chain couples TRBV30 to TRBJ1-5; D call uncertain. V lost 3 bases and J 0 bases, leaving 6 bases between the germline ends. The germline CDR1 and CDR2 sequences are GTSNPN and SVGIG (reference sequence). The CDR3 spans 13 residues. This CDR3 reads CAWSGFSNQPQHF. CDR3 DNA: TGTGCCTGGAGCGGTTTTAGCAATCAGCCCCAGCATTTT.